What follows are 13 T cell receptor beta chains derived from one specimen sequenced in a study of shared clonotypes between healthy human individuals. Repertoires were generated with immunoSEQ multiplex PCR, while TCRdb's copy carries only in-frame clones and drops some. The sample lists 450,000 to 500,000 clones, 60% to 80% occurring once. Sequenced sample: PBMCs. These receptors all stem from a woman between 35 and 50 years old in good health. Some clones in this sample may be carry-over from other donors' samples.

Remarks on this clone: It may be a read error: a sequence one base away is much more abundant. This chain joins TRBV18 and TRBJ2-7, with TRBD2 matching over 9 bases. The CDR3 is 13 residues long. Unmatched junction bases numbered 2, after V lost 3 bases and J lost 5 bases. Per the germline V gene, CDR1 is KGHSH and CDR2 is LQKENI. DNA of the CDR3: TGTGCCAGCTCACCCCGACTAGCGGACGAGCAGTACTTC. It specifies CASSPRLADEQYF.

In this sample, this clone turned up many times. The rearrangement uses TRBV30 and TRBJ2-4; the D gene could be TRBD1 or TRBD2 (5 bases each). The CDR3 totals 14 residues. The V gene's germline CDR1 is GTSNPN and CDR2 SVGIG (reference sequence). V was pared by 1 base and J by 6 bases, with 13 bases between. This CDR3 is CAWSAWLGPNIQYF. CDR3 nucleotides: TGTGCCTGGAGTGCCTGGTTGGGACCAAACATTCAGTACTTC.

This clone was seen a handful of times. This chain connects TRBV30 to TRBJ1-1; D is perhaps TRBD1 (5 bases). Germline V lookup: CDR1 GTSNPN, CDR2 SVGIG (reference sequence). CDR3 length: 16 residues. The V and J ends lost 4 bases and 0 bases respectively, with 18 bases between them. CDR3 coding DNA: TGTGCCTGGATCAATGAGGGGTTCGGACTGAACACTGAAGCTTTCTTT. Translated: CAWINEGFGLNTEAFF.

The chain couples TRBV4-1 to TRBJ1-5; D possibly corresponds to TRBD1 (5 bases). V was shortened by 4 bases and J by 7 bases, with 17 bases between the two germline ends. Germline-derived CDR1 and CDR2 are MGHRA and YSYEKL. The CDR3 covers 15 residues. The DNA of the CDR3 is TGCGCCAGCAGCCCTGATGGGGCCCCCGGGCAGCCCCAGCATTTT. Its translation: CASSPDGAPGQPQHF.

The CDR3 sequence: CASATPGTGDYGYTF. Here the CDR3 DNA reads TGTGCCAGCGCAACCCCCGGGACAGGGGACTATGGCTACACCTTC. The chain links TRBV5-6 to TRBJ1-2, with 10 bases aligning to TRBD1. V dropped 7 bases and J dropped 3; count of bases not matched to a gene: 9. This CDR3 is 15 amino acids long. CDR1 SGHDT and CDR2 YYEEEE come from the germline V gene.

The rearrangement uses TRBV2 and TRBJ2-7; possibly TRBD1 for D (5 bases). There are 12 residues in the CDR3. V lost 2 bases and J lost 5, with 7 bases in between. Germline V gives CDR1 SNHLY, CDR2 FYNNEI. The CDR3 protein is CASSEWGHEQYF. CDR3 DNA: TGTGCCAGCAGTGAATGGGGCCACGAGCAGTACTTC.

The chain is built from TRBV7-2 and TRBJ1-1; D call uncertain. V lost 0 bases and J lost 7, with 15 bases in between. This CDR3 contains 15 residues. Germline loops: CDR1 SGHTA, CDR2 FQGNSA. CDR3 sequence (DNA): TGTGCCAGCAGCTTAGCGGTAACGGGGAATTATGAAGCTTTCTTT. It translates to CASSLAVTGNYEAFF. Full variable domain (missing parts from reference TRBV7-2 and TRBJ1-1): GAGVSQSPSNKVTEKGKDVELRCDPISGHTALYWYRQSLGQGLEFLIYFQGNSAPDKSGLPSDRFSAERTGGSVSTLTIQRTQQEDSAVYLCASSLAVTGNYEAFFGQGTRLTVV.

The J gene is TRBJ2-6, the V gene TRBV7-9, with D unclear. CDR3 length: 13 residues. Deletions cut 1 base from V and 3 bases from J, with 1 base between. In germline, CDR1 is SEHNR, CDR2 FQNEAQ (reference sequence). CDR3 in amino acids: CASSLGGANVLTF. CDR3 DNA: TGTGCCAGCAGCTTAGGTGGGGCCAACGTCCTGACTTTC.

The chain links TRBV7-9 to TRBJ2-3; no clear D. From germline, CDR1 is SEHNR and CDR2 FQNEAQ (reference sequence). The CDR3 is made up of 17 amino acids. With 5 bases removed from V and 1 base from J, the gap between germline ends came to 19 bases. CDR3 sequence reads: CASSGRPRSLGTDTQYF. The CDR3 nucleotides read TGTGCCAGCAGCGGTAGACCGAGGAGCTTGGGCACAGATACGCAGTATTTT. Variable domain in full (rest from reference TRBV7-9 and TRBJ2-3): DTGVSQNPRHKITKRGQNVTFRCDPISEHNRLYWYRQTLGQGPEFLTYFQNEAQLEKSRLLSDRFSAERPKGSFSTLEIQRTEQGDSAMYLCASSGRPRSLGTDTQYFGPGTRLTVL.

The rearrangement uses TRBV11-3 and TRBJ2-2, with 7 positions matching TRBD2. V shed 1 base and J 7 bases; nucleotides not matched to a gene: 6. The germline V gene encodes CDR1 SGHNT and CDR2 YENEEA. The CDR3 extends over 15 amino acids. CDR3 in amino acids: CASSLASGIDGELFF. CDR3 in DNA: TGTGCCAGCAGCTTAGCCAGCGGGATTGACGGGGAGCTGTTTTTT.

The chain joins TRBV20-1 to TRBJ2-1; TRBD2 might be the D (5 bases). The V end lost 3 bases, the J end lost 14 bases, and 14 bases lay between the germline ends. Germline loops: CDR1 DFQATT, CDR2 SNEGSKA (reference sequence). The CDR3 runs 11 residues. The CDR3 spells CSASSGLQKFF. The CDR3 DNA reads TGCAGTGCTAGTAGTGGACTCCAGAAGTTCTTC.

The V gene is TRBV11-1, the J gene TRBJ1-2; no firm D call. Germline V lookup: CDR1 SGHAT, CDR2 FQDESV (reference sequence). This CDR3 has 13 residues. V lost 2 bases and J lost 4, with 8 bases in between. The CDR3 nucleotides read TGTGCCAGCAGCTTACGAGAATCCTATGGCTACACCTTC. Protein product: CASSLRESYGYTF.

This chain joins TRBV9 and TRBJ2-7; TRBD1 is a possible D gene (7 bases). Germline CDR1 is SGDLS and CDR2 is YYNGEE. V lost 3 bases and J 6 bases, leaving 16 bases between the germline ends. The CDR3 contains 14 residues. The CDR3 nucleotides read TGTGCCAGCAGCGAGGGACAGCTGGAGGGCGAGCAGTACTTC. Its translation: CASSEGQLEGEQYF.